The next 25 T cell receptor beta chains were all read from a single sample in a study of blood T cell repertoires in COVID-19 (dated by TCRdb to 2020 to 2021). The protocol used for the library was the immunoSEQ multiplex PCR assay. TCRdb obtained this table from immuneACCESS and retained in-frame rearrangements with V and J assigned. These tables miss some clones; where compared with another copy, unresolved V genes account for less than half of the shortfall, and the remainder is unexplained. The sample table holds roughly 380,000 clones, of which roughly 90% were seen once. The ten most abundant clones make up roughly 1.4% of the sample. The sample comprised peripheral blood. All receptors come from a woman between 40 and 55 years old with COVID-19, enrolled during active disease.

This chain uses TRBV9 with TRBJ1-5; 7 bases are shared with TRBD1. After removal of 0 bases from V and 2 bases from J, the junction contained 2 bases not matched to a gene. Germline values: CDR1 SGDLS, CDR2 YYNGEE. This CDR3 is built from 15 residues. CDR3 loop: CASSVAGTGNQPQHF. CDR3 bases: TGTGCCAGCAGCGTAGCTGGGACAGGCAATCAGCCCCAGCATTTT.

The DNA of the CDR3 is TGTGCCACCAGCAGAGGAGCTAGCGGGAGAGCTTACGAGCAGTACTTC. Residues: CATSRGASGRAYEQYF. The chain employs TRBV15 and TRBJ2-7; 10 bases are shared with TRBD2. Trimming removed 1 base from V and 4 bases from J; junction bases left unmatched: 7. Germline V gene sequence: CDR1 LNHNV, CDR2 YYDKDF (reference sequence). CDR3 size: 16 residues. The variable domain in full, with the rest retrieved from reference TRBV15 and TRBJ2-7, is DAMVIQNPRYQVTQFGKPVTLSCSQTLNHNVMYWYQQKSSQAPKLLFHYYDKDFNNEADTPDNFQSRRPNTSFCFLDIRSPGLGDTAMYLCATSRGASGRAYEQYFGPGTRLTVT.

The rearrangement links TRBV7-9 to TRBJ2-3, with TRBD1 matching over 9 bases. The V segment lost 9 bases and the J segment 3 bases; nucleotides outside the gene matches: 10. CDR1 is SEHNR and CDR2 is FQNEAQ in the germline V gene (reference sequence). The CDR3 consists of 15 residues. CDR3 bases: TGTGCCAGTGAGCGGACAGGGGCGTTGACAGATACGCAGTATTTT. Translated: CASERTGALTDTQYF. Drawing the rest from reference TRBV7-9 and TRBJ2-3, the complete variable domain is DTGVSQNPRHKITKRGQNVTFRCDPISEHNRLYWYRQTLGQGPEFLTYFQNEAQLEKSRLLSDRFSAERPKGSFSTLEIQRTEQGDSAMYLCASERTGALTDTQYFGPGTRLTVL.

With respect to this clone: At one end, the junction sequence differs from germline, possibly due to a read error. The rearrangement uses TRBV5-4 and TRBJ1-2, with TRBD1 identical over 9 bases. The CDR3 runs 12 residues. Germline CDR1 reads SGHNT; CDR2 reads YYREEE (reference sequence). The CDR3 sequence is CASSQDRGVPFF. The CDR3 nucleotides read TGTGCCAGCAGCCAGGACAGGGGCGTACCCTTCTTC.

This chain connects TRBV7-2 to TRBJ1-1; the D gene is possibly TRBD1 (5 bases). This CDR3 region has 14 residues. In germline, CDR1 is SGHTA, CDR2 FQGNSA. The V end was cut by 5 bases, the J end by 6 bases, with 16 bases between. CDR3 residues: CASSLTGPSAEAFF. Here the CDR3 DNA reads TGTGCCAGCAGCCTCACAGGTCCTAGCGCTGAAGCTTTCTTT.

The rearrangement uses TRBV30 and TRBJ1-2, with TRBD1 matching over 7 bases. Germline V lookup: CDR1 GTSNPN, CDR2 SVGIG (reference sequence). This CDR3 contains 16 residues. The junction had 13 bases not matched to a gene; V was cut back by 0 bases and J by 6 bases. CDR3 sequence: CAWSVRGTAYINGYTF. The CDR3 nucleotides are TGTGCCTGGAGTGTACGCGGGACAGCTTACATTAATGGCTACACCTTC.

This clone appeared a single time. The chain couples TRBV6-1 to TRBJ1-1, with 7 bases aligning to TRBD1. After removal of 4 bases from V and 0 bases from J, the junction contained 8 bases not matched to a gene. This CDR3 comprises 16 residues. In germline, CDR1 is MNHNS, CDR2 SASEGT. The CDR3: CASSGSRDRLNTEAFF. CDR3 nucleotides: TGTGCCAGCAGTGGTTCCCGGGACAGATTGAACACTGAAGCTTTCTTT.

The chain employs TRBV7-2 and TRBJ2-4, with D maybe TRBD1 (6 bases). The germline CDR1 and CDR2 sequences are SGHTA and FQGNSA. The CDR3 totals 13 residues. The V gene lost 4 bases and the J gene lost 8 bases, with 12 bases spanning the gap. The CDR3 DNA reads TGTGCCAGCAGCTCGGACAGAGGGGACATTCAGTACTTC. It encodes CASSSDRGDIQYF.

This chain connects TRBV7-3 to TRBJ2-3; D not certain. The germline V and J ends were trimmed by 1 base and 5 bases, with 10 bases remaining between them. This CDR3 is built from 14 residues. Germline V gene sequence: CDR1 SGHTA, CDR2 FQGTGA. Written as DNA, the CDR3 is TGTGCCAGCAGCTTAATGAGACATCTAGATACGCAGTATTTT. This encodes CASSLMRHLDTQYF. Using reference TRBV7-3 and TRBJ2-3 for the parts outside the CDR3, the full variable domain is GAGVSQTPSNKVTEKGKYVELRCDPISGHTALYWYRQSLGQGPEFLIYFQGTGAADDSGLPNDRFFAVRPEGSVSTLKIQRTERGDSAVYLCASSLMRHLDTQYFGPGTRLTVL.

This clone was observed a single time. This chain uses TRBV19 with TRBJ1-1, with D perhaps matching TRBD1 (6 bases). V was cut by 7 bases and J by 1 base, with 16 bases left in between. The CDR3 is 15 residues long. Germline loops: CDR1 LNHDA, CDR2 SQIVND (reference sequence). Here the CDR3 reads CASTLSDRRNTEAFF. CDR3 DNA sequence: TGTGCCAGTACCCTGAGCGACAGGCGGAACACTGAAGCTTTCTTT.

The chain has TRBV28 and TRBJ2-1; 10 bases fit TRBD2. The V and J ends lost 4 bases and 0 bases, in that order; junction bases with no gene match: 18. The CDR3 extends over 21 amino acids. Germline V lookup: CDR1 MDHEN, CDR2 SYDVKM. CDR3 loop: CASSSPSASGSDGSSYNEQFF. The CDR3 region has the DNA TGTGCCAGCAGTTCCCCCTCGGCTAGCGGGAGTGACGGAAGCTCCTACAATGAGCAGTTCTTC. Based on the CDR3 plus reference TRBV28 and TRBJ2-1, the full variable domain is DVKVTQSSRYLVKRTGEKVFLECVQDMDHENMFWYRQDPGLGLRLIYFSYDVKMKEKGDIPEGYSVSREKKERFSLILESASTNQTSMYLCASSSPSASGSDGSSYNEQFFGPGTRLTVL.

The V call is TRBV6-6, the J call TRBJ2-2, with TRBD1 identical over 7 bases. The CDR3 consists of 17 residues. Germline trimming cut 5 bases from V and 5 bases from J; bases unmatched to any gene: 14. Germline loops: CDR1 MNHNY, CDR2 SVGAGI (reference sequence). CDR3 DNA sequence: TGTGCCAGCAGTCGGGCCGCCGGGACAGTGGGGACCGGGGAGCTGTTTTTT. This translates into CASSRAAGTVGTGELFF.

The J gene is TRBJ2-3, the V gene TRBV4-3, with 13 bases matching TRBD2. Losses at the gene ends were 3 bases for V and 3 bases for J; bases not matched to a gene: 0. Germline lookup yields CDR1 LGHNA and CDR2 YSLEER. The CDR3 consists of 15 residues. As DNA, the CDR3 is TGCGCCAGCAGCCAGGGACTAGCGGGGACAGATACGCAGTATTTT. Its protein product is CASSQGLAGTDTQYF.

V is TRBV7-8 and J is TRBJ1-2, with 7 bases aligning to TRBD1. Germline-derived CDR1 and CDR2 are SGHVS and FQNEAQ. The CDR3 is made up of 13 amino acids. V gave up 4 bases and J gave up 7 bases; unmatched junction bases: 6. CDR3 DNA: TGTGCCAGCAGCTCGGATACAGGGGTTGGCTACACCTTC. Encoded protein: CASSSDTGVGYTF.

Notes on this clone: The same CDR3 arises from other DNA sequences in this sample as well. V and J are TRBV4-1 and TRBJ1-6; possible D gene TRBD1, 6 bases. This CDR3 contains 15 residues. With 0 bases removed from V and 9 bases from J, the gap between germline ends came to 12 bases. Germline V gives CDR1 MGHRA, CDR2 YSYEKL. CDR3 sequence: CASSQEQGRGSPLHF. CDR3 in DNA: TGCGCCAGCAGCCAAGAACAGGGCCGGGGTTCACCCCTCCACTTT.

This clone turned up a few times. The chain is built from TRBV6-2 or TRBV6-3 and TRBJ1-5; D unresolved. CDR1 is MNHEY, CDR2 SVGEGT, per germline. Trimming removed 5 bases from V and 2 bases from J, with 7 bases in between. The CDR3 is made up of 13 amino acids. The CDR3 sequence: CASSLRGNQPQHF. Here the CDR3 DNA reads TGTGCCAGCAGTCTGCGGGGCAATCAGCCCCAGCATTTT.

The chain uses TRBV28 and TRBJ2-5; D ambiguous. V was pared by 6 bases and J by 7 bases, with 9 bases between. There are 11 residues in the CDR3. Looked up from germline, CDR1 is MDHEN and CDR2 is SYDVKM. CDR3 amino acids: CASRSDGTQYF. CDR3 nucleotide sequence: TGTGCCAGCAGAAGCGACGGGACCCAGTACTTC.

V is TRBV15 and J is TRBJ1-4, with a weak D call TRBD1 (6 bases). The CDR3 totals 15 residues. Trimming pared 3 bases from V and 1 base from J, leaving 9 bases between. Germline lookup yields CDR1 LNHNV and CDR2 YYDKDF (reference sequence). CDR3 amino acids: CATSSTTGTNEKLFF. CDR3 DNA: TGTGCCACCAGCAGTACGACAGGAACTAATGAAAAACTGTTTTTT.

The gene calls are TRBV28 and TRBJ1-2, with 11 bases identical to TRBD1. The CDR3 runs 16 residues. V lost 6 bases and J lost 8; bases outside the gene matches: 14. Germline CDR1 is MDHEN and CDR2 is SYDVKM. The DNA for the CDR3 is TGTGCCAGCAGGCCTACGGACAGGGGGCAATCGCGGGGCTACACCTTC. Its protein is CASRPTDRGQSRGYTF.

The CDR3 region has the DNA TGCGCCAGCAATGAACAGGGGGCCACTGAAGCTTTCTTT. This translates into CASNEQGATEAFF. This chain uses TRBV5-1 with TRBJ1-1; 9 bases line up with TRBD1. Germline V gene lookup returns CDR1 SGHRS and CDR2 YFSETQ. The CDR3 has 13 amino acids. V was clipped by 6 bases and J by 4 bases; unmatched bases: 4. The variable domain in full, with the rest retrieved from reference TRBV5-1 and TRBJ1-1, is KAGVTQTPRYLIKTRGQQVTLSCSPISGHRSVSWYQQTPGQGLQFLFEYFSETQRNKGNFPGRFSGRQFSNSRSEMNVSTLELGDSALYLCASNEQGATEAFFGQGTRLTVV.

The chain combines TRBV5-6 with TRBJ2-7; 7 bases map to TRBD1. The CDR3 is 13 amino acids. Germline values: CDR1 SGHDT, CDR2 YYEEEE. V dropped 1 base and J dropped 9; count of bases not matched to a gene: 7. As DNA, the CDR3 is TGTGCCAGCAGCTTGCAGACAGGGACGGGGCAGTACTTC. Its protein is CASSLQTGTGQYF.

The V gene is TRBV14, the J gene TRBJ2-7; D is uncertain. Trimming stripped 1 base from V and 6 bases from J, with 7 bases between. The germline CDR1 and CDR2 sequences are SGHDN and FVKESK. The CDR3 has 12 residues. CDR3 DNA: TGTGCCAGCAGCCAAGTGAGAGCCGAGCAGTACTTC. Translation: CASSQVRAEQYF.

The V call is TRBV30, the J call TRBJ1-2; D perhaps matches TRBD1 (5 bases). V lost 2 bases and J lost 4, with 11 bases in between. The CDR3 contains 13 residues. Germline lookup yields CDR1 GTSNPN and CDR2 SVGIG (reference sequence). The CDR3 nucleotides read TGTGCCTGGAGTCGCAGGGCACCCTATGGCTACACCTTC. It encodes CAWSRRAPYGYTF.

V usage is TRBV5-6 and J usage is TRBJ1-1, with D unclear. Trimming cost V 7 bases and J 2 bases, with 15 bases left between them. CDR1 and CDR2 from the germline V gene are SGHDT and YYEEEE. This CDR3 comprises 14 residues. The CDR3 is CASLRGEINTEAFF. The CDR3 coding sequence is TGTGCCAGCCTCAGAGGAGAGATAAACACTGAAGCTTTCTTT.

This chain connects TRBV18 to TRBJ1-1; unclear D gene. Germline assignment: CDR1 KGHSH and CDR2 LQKENI. V was shortened by 0 bases and J by 10 bases, with 9 bases between the two germline ends. The CDR3 is 12 residues long. Written as DNA, the CDR3 is TGTGCCAGCTCACCACCACGCGAACTAGCTTTCTTT. This translates into CASSPPRELAFF.